This T cell receptor beta chain was captured by sequencing in a study of cytomegalovirus exposure and HLA in healthy donors. Whole-study findings and limits: Reportedly, fewer N-insertions than the approximately 650-donor mean appeared in an Asian-associated ancestry cluster in a later analysis. Across donors, most TCRs were seen rarely, yet some public ones were widespread. In a later analysis, common viral pathogens appeared linked to several of the most significant clusters.

The PCR ran on 60 Vbeta and 13 Jbeta primers. Measured with immunoSEQ multiplex PCR; TCRdb has only the in-frame clones, and not every one. The data contain some 180,000 clones, about 82% of them singletons. With regard to this clone: The antigen is not known.

This CDR3 contains 15 residues. V shed 2 bases and J shed 4 bases, with 14 bases lying between them. CDR1 and CDR2 from the germline V gene are KGHSH and LQKENI. Sequencing was carried out using PBMCs. The chain carries TRBV18 and TRBJ2-5; maybe TRBD1 (7 bases). The TCR comes from a woman between 25 and 40 years old in good health and CMV-seronegative. CDR3 residues: CASSPVAQGGETQYF. CDR3 DNA sequence: TGTGCCAGCTCACCAGTGGCCCAGGGGGGAGAGACCCAGTACTTC.